This T cell receptor (beta chain) was captured by sequencing in a study of cytomegalovirus exposure and HLA in healthy donors. The study's findings and limits: In the analysis, some V segments, TRBV6-2 and TRBV6-3 included, were excluded as indistinguishable.

This clone was counted between two and nine times. As yet, its antigen is unknown. Germline V gene sequence: CDR1 WSHSY, CDR2 SAAADI. Trimming shortened V by 3 bases and J by 6 bases, and 9 bases separated the two germline ends. The CDR3 is 12 amino acids. Primers included in the PCR were 60 Vbeta and 13 Jbeta primers. Method: immunoSEQ multiplex PCR; TCRdb's copy keeps in-frame clones and lacks some. Altogether approximately 200,000 clones are present, approximately 70% being singletons, with the ten largest covering 2.5% to 3.5%. The receptor's source is a woman in her twenties or thirties in good health and CMV-seropositive. The rearrangement links TRBV10-2 to TRBJ2-7; D unresolved. Input material: PBMCs. CDR3 residues: CASSERRLEQYF. The CDR3 DNA reads as TGCGCCAGCAGTGAACGGCGGCTCGAGCAGTACTTC.